The entry that follows covers one T cell receptor beta chain sequence. Its antigen specificity is not known. Within one base of it there is no much larger clone, and no base qualities were kept. This entry belongs to a study of T cells after yellow fever vaccination (dated by TCRdb to about 2019). For the wider study: The SMART-Seq v4 Ultra Low Input RNA kit was used to prepare libraries from fractions with low cell numbers. To follow T-cell clones before and after primary and booster YFV17D yellow fever vaccination, bulk TCR alpha and beta repertoires were sequenced over time. Two healthy male donors made up the cohort, one aged 18 to 30 years and the other aged 30 to 39 years. Bulk PBMC replicates and cell subsets were isolated from blood drawn at multiple timepoints before and after both primary and secondary immunization.

TCR cDNA was synthesized by 5'RACE template switching, which introduced a universal primer site and unique molecular identifiers. Priming of cDNA synthesis was performed from both the TCR alpha and TCR beta constant segments. Two PCR steps were used to amplify libraries, with sample barcodes and sequencing adapters being added in the second step. Sequencing of libraries was performed on Illumina HiSeq 2500 (2x100 bp) or NovaSeq (2x150 bp). In the source study's methods: Reads were demultiplexed and collapsed into UMI consensus sequences with MIGEC, and V(D)J alignment was performed with MiXCR. Vaccine-responding clonotypes were defined with edgeR using replicate PBMC samples, requiring FDR below 0.01 and a log2 fold change above 5 up to day 15. Each bulk clonotype received a CD4 or CD8 identity based on whether the sequenced CD4 or CD8 repertoire contained that clonotype at higher abundance. TCRdb reanalyzed the raw reads on its own, using fastp at Q25 for trimming and MiXCR for clone calling, and kept in-frame beta chains. CDR3 protein sequences are deduplicated, and each keeps its most common genes and DNA. The V and J calls here are based on TCRdb, not the publication. The sample table holds around 550,000 distinct CDR3 sequences, of which less than 20% were seen once. In total, the top ten clones hold 14% of the sample.

CDR1 and CDR2, per the germline V gene (reference sequence), are SGHNT and YYREEE. The CDR3, from cysteine to phenylalanine, totals 16 residues. Only the CDR3 region is kept as DNA, spanning 48 bases read in frame from base 1. Trimmed from V: 6 bases; trimmed from J: 8 bases; junction bases lacking a gene match: 12. The study at large found these results: A small fraction of clonotypes appeared in both the CD4 and CD8 compartments, likely as a result of convergent recombination. Computational filtering was needed because FACS-sorted repertoires could contain abundant contaminating clonotypes from the bulk population. Compared with the primary T-cell response, the secondary T-cell response was weaker but faster, peaking on day 5 rather than day 15. After the booster, most of the clones that had expanded following primary vaccination were detected again (almost 98% of CD4 and roughly 88% of CD8), which suggests that memory was broadly maintained. Only a couple of donors were included in the study, so the extent to which the findings can be generalized is limited.

This specimen's treatment or condition label, interpreted: live attenuated yellow fever vaccine strain. At each blood-draw timepoint, two biological replicates of bulk PBMCs were collected. PBMCs were isolated from peripheral blood using a standard Ficoll-Paque protocol. TriZol was used to extract RNA from bulk PBMCs, from CD4 and CD8 fractions, and from dextramer-positive and dextramer-negative fractions. The clonotype originates from a man aged 25-40 years who received the YFV17D yellow fever vaccine. The sample in question was PBMCs, obtained 15 days after the yellow fever booster vaccination. The rearrangement joined TRBV5-4 to TRBJ2-1, with 12 bases in between that match TRBD1. Here is the DNA: TGTGCCAGCACTCTGGACCGGGACAGGGGGCGAGATGAGCAGTTCTTC. It is translated as CASTLDRDRGRDEQFF.